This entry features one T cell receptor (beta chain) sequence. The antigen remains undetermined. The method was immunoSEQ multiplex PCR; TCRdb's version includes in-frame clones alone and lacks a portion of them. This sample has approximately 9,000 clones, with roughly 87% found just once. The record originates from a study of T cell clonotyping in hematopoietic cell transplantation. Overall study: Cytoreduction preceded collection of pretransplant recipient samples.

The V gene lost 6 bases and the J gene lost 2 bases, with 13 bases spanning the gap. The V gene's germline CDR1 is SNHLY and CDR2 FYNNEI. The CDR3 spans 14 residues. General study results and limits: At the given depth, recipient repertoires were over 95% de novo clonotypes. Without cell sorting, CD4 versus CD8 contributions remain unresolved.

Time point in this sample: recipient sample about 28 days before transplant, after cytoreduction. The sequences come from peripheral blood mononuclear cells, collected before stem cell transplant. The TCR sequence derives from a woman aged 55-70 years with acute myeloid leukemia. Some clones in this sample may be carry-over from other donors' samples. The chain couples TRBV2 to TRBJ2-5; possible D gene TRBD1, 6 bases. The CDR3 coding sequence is TGTGCCAGCAGGGCGACAGGAGTTCAAGAGACCCAGTACTTC. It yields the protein CASRATGVQETQYF.